These 5 T cell receptor beta chains were all obtained from the same sample, sequenced in a study of ipilimumab plus nivolumab after autologous stem cell transplantation. Generated by immunoSEQ multiplex PCR, the TCRdb table keeps only in-frame clones and is missing some. The sample lists roughly 11,000 clones; 69% were seen once. Sample: PBMCs, taken in a trial of ipilimumab plus nivolumab as post-transplant consolidation. The receptors here all came from a male donor with diffuse large B-cell lymphoma.

The genes are TRBV6-1 and TRBJ2-3; either TRBD1 or TRBD2 may fit D (5 bases each). CDR1 MNHNS and CDR2 SASEGT come from the germline V gene. Between the trimmed V and J ends, which lost 11 bases and 0 bases, there was a span of 18 bases. The CDR3 has 15 amino acids. The CDR3 DNA is TGTGCCCTAAGTCCGGGGCGTATTAGCACAGATACGCAGTATTTT. It translates to CALSPGRISTDTQYF.

The chain recombines TRBV18 with TRBJ1-1; 7 bases are shared with TRBD1. The CDR3 covers 14 residues. Trimming cost V 3 bases and J 4 bases; bases outside gene matches: 5. CDR1 is KGHSH and CDR2 is LQKENI in the germline V gene. This chain's CDR3 is CASSPGQRGTEAFF. CDR3 bases: TGTGCCAGCTCACCGGGACAGCGAGGCACTGAAGCTTTCTTT.

This rearrangement joins TRBV11-2 to TRBJ2-7; TRBD2 matches 7 bases. V was clipped by 4 bases and J by 3 bases; unmatched bases: 6. Per the germline V gene, CDR1 is SGHAT and CDR2 is FQNNGV. This CDR3 is built from 14 residues. CDR3 sequence reads: CASSYGRGSYEQYF. The CDR3 DNA is TGTGCCAGCAGCTATGGGCGGGGGAGCTACGAGCAGTACTTC. Full variable domain (rest looked up from reference TRBV11-2 and TRBJ2-7): EAGVAQSPRYKIIEKRQSVAFWCNPISGHATLYWYQQILGQGPKLLIQFQNNGVVDDSQLPKDRFSAERLKGVDSTLKIQPAKLEDSAVYLCASSYGRGSYEQYFGPGTRLTVT.

This clone was counted only a few times. This rearrangement joins TRBV2 to TRBJ2-1; 12 bases agree with TRBD2. CDR1 is SNHLY, CDR2 FYNNEI, per germline. CDR3 length: 15 residues. J lost 7 bases, V lost 6 bases, and 7 bases had no gene match. For the CDR3, the DNA is TGTGCCAGCAGATTGGCTAGCGGGGGGGCAAATGAGCAGTTCTTC. It is translated as CASRLASGGANEQFF. Full variable domain (outside the CDR3, taken from reference TRBV2 and TRBJ2-1): EPEVTQTPSHQVTQMGQEVILRCVPISNHLYFYWYRQILGQKVEFLVSFYNNEISEKSEIFDDQFSVERPDGSNFTLKIRSTKLEDSAMYFCASRLASGGANEQFFGPGTRLTVL.

This chain links TRBV7-2 with TRBJ2-1; TRBD2 is a possible D gene (6 bases). Trimming removed 1 base at V and 2 bases at J, with 9 bases between. Germline lookup yields CDR1 SGHTA and CDR2 FQGNSA. This CDR3 spans 15 amino acids. CDR3 sequence reads: CASSLGGGTYNEQFF. The CDR3 region has the DNA TGTGCCAGCAGCTTAGGTGGGGGGACCTACAATGAGCAGTTCTTC.